This T cell receptor delta chain appears in the sequencing data of a study of delta chains in infants with herpesvirus infections (dated by TCRdb to the early 2020s). For the wider study: To characterize gammadelta T cell responses to primary cytomegalovirus (CMV) infection, researchers prospectively followed a birth cohort of Ugandan infants starting at birth. In infants who were infected with CMV after birth, the study searched for a public fetal Vdelta1/Vgamma8 gammadelta TCR clonotype. gammadelta TCRs were sequenced from PBMC obtained from approximately 19 CMV-infected infants (one congenitally infected) and 8 or 9 CMV-uninfected infants for whom sufficient sample was available. Infant blood samples were grouped into approximate age categories of 1.5, 4, 8 and 12 months. Belgian fetal and cord blood gammadelta TCR data that had been published previously were included solely for comparison and were not produced in this cohort.

Libraries were made using RT-PCR. To generate TCR cDNA, RNA from PBMC was reverse transcribed using SuperScript II together with primers specific for the gamma chain and the delta chain. cDNA was purified with AMPure XP beads, amplified, and indexed with Illumina adapters using the Nextera XT Index Kit. Sequencing of gammadelta TCR libraries was carried out on an Illumina MiSeq using a V2 300-cycle kit. The authors' pipeline ran thus. Using MiXCR v2.1.12, CDR3 sequences were assembled, and reads were mapped onto D, J and V genes obtained from GenBank. VDJtools v1.2.1 was used to perform repertoire analyses of the CDR3 clonotypes. Via CATT, TCRdb reprocessed the public reads, and rows with identical DNA were then joined. TCRdb's processing, not the authors', yielded these V and J calls. This sample gives 710 or so delta-chain clones in total; about 11% of them show up just once. The ten largest clones add up to roughly 23% of the sample.

Clipping removes 3 bases from V and 0 bases from J, with 18 as the unmatched junction base count. From the germline V gene, CDR1 is GEAIGNYY and CDR2 is EKD. Taken from cysteine to phenylalanine, the CDR3 has 21 residues. CDR3 DNA only is kept here, 63 bases in frame from base 1. Pregnant women receiving prenatal care in Kampala, Uganda, were recruited, and the infants of these women were enrolled, with documentation of maternal HIV status required. Home visits to families took place weekly, and collection of infant clinical information, oral swabs and peripheral blood began at 6 weeks of age and was repeated every 4 months after that. Blood was collected in heparin tubes, and PBMC were isolated by Ficoll-Paque density gradient centrifugation and cryopreserved. This clone counts as large (0.1 to 1%). Its binding antigen is unknown. Base qualities were left out, and no much larger clone turns up one base away.

Beyond this particular receptor, the publication reports: Public-clonotype frequency among Vdelta1 cells appeared to correlate inversely with age at infection and decayed rapidly, seemingly not persisting beyond around 9 weeks. The public clonotype might still be present below the detection limit in CMV-uninfected infants. The authors noted a small sample size and no race- or environment-matched controls, since nearly all Ugandans acquire CMV before adulthood. The public clonotype was found only at the first time point after infection and was absent in uninfected infants and in those infected after 120 days. The public Vdelta1 clonotype appeared in 4 of 18 CMV-infected infants: three infected postnatally before 120 days of age, plus the congenitally infected infant.

Source: peripheral blood, taken at time point 2 of longitudinal follow-up. The sequence derives from a human donor who was a Ugandan infant, either HIV-exposed or HIV-unexposed (not recorded which). The receptor chain draws on TRDV2 and TRDJ1; 13 of the junction bases match TRDD3. The nucleotides read TGTGCCTGTGACCACCGGTACTGGGGGATACGCGATTCCCCGTACACCGATAAACTCATCTTT. Its protein product is CACDHRYWGIRDSPYTDKLIF.